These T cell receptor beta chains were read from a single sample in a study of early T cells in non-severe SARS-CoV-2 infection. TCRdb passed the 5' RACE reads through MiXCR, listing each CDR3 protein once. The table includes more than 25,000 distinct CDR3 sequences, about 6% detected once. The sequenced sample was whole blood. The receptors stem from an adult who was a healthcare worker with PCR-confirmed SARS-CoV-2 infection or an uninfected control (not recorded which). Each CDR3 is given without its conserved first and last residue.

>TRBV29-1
SVEELAGGYEQF
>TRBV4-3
ASSQGIGFGANVLT
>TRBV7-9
ASSTPTGPNYGYT
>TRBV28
ASSLISASQY
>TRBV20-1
SATTNRGQETQY
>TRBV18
ASSPAGHEQF
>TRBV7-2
ASSLGQSPSQETQY
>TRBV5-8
ASSLAAGGETQY
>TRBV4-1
ASSHELGGGASLETQY
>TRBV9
ASSFGLVTYNEQF
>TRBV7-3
ASSLSAAEKAF
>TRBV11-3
ASSSGSWSDTQY
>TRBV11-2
ASSDAKGRSSGNTIY
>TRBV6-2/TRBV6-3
ASSFSASDRTNTEAF
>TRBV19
ASSTTGAHNQPQH
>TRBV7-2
ASSLEAGGRTLAKNIQY
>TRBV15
ATSTGLANEQF
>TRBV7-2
ASSLRSAADTQY
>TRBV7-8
ASSLGGWGAGKNIQY
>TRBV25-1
ASSVDSITEAF
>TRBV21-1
ASSPIKAQETQY
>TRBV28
ASSRPSGGGNIQY